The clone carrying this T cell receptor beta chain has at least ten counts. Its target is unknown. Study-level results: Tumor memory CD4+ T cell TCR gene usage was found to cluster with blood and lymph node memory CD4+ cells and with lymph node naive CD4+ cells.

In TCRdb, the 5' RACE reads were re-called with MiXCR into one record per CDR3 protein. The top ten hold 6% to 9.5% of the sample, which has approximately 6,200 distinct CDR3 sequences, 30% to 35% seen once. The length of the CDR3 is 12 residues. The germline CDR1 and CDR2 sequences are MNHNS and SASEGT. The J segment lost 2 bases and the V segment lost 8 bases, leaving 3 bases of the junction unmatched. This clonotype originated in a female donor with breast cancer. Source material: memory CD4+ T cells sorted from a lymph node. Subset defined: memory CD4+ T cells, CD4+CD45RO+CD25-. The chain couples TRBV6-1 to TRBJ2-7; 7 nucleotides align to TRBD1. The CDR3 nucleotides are TGTGCCAGCTGGGACAGAGCCTACGAGCAGTACTTC. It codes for CASWDRAYEQYF.